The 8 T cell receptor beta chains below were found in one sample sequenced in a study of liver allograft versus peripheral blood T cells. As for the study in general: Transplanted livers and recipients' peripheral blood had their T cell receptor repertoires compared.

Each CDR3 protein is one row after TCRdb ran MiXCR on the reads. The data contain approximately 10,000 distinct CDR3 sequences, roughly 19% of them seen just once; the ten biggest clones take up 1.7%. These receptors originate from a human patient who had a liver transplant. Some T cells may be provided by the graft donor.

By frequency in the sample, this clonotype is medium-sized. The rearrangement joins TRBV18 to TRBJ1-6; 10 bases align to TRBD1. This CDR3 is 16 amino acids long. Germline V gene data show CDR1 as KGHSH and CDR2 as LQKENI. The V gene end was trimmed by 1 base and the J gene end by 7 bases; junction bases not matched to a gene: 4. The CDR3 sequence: CASSPQSTGGNSPLHF. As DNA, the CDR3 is TGTGCCAGCTCACCACAATCGACAGGGGGCAATTCACCCCTCCACTTT.

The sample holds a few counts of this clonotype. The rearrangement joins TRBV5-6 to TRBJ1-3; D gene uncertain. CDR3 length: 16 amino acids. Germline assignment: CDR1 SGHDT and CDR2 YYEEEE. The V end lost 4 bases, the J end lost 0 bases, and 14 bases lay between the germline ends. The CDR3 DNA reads TGTGCCAGCAGCCTCCAAGGACGTAACTCTGGAAACACCATATATTTT. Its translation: CASSLQGRNSGNTIYF.

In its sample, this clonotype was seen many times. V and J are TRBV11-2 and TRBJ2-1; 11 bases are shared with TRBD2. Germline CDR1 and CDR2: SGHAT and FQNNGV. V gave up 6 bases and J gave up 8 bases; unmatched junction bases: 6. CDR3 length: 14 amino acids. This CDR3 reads CASRGTSGAHEQFF. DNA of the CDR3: TGTGCCAGCAGGGGGACTAGCGGTGCTCATGAGCAGTTCTTC.

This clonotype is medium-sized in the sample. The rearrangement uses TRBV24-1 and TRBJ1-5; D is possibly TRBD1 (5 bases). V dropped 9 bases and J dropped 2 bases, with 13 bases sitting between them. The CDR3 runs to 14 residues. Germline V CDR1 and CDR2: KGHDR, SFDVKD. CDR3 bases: TGTGCCACCGGGGGATCTGGGGGCAATCAGCCCCAGCATTTT. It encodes CATGGSGGNQPQHF.

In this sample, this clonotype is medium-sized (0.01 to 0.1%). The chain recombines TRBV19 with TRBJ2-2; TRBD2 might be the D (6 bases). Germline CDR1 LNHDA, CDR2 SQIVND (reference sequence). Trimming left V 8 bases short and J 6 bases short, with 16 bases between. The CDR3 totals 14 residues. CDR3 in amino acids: CASGAQGRSGELFF. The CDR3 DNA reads TGTGCCAGTGGGGCCCAAGGGAGGTCCGGGGAGCTGTTTTTT.

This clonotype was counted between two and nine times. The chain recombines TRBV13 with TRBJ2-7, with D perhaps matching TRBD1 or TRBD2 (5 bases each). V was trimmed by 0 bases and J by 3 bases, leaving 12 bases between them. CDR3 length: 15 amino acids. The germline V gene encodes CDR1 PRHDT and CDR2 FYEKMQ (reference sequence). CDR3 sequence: CASSLGRDGIYEQYF. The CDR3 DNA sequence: TGTGCCAGCAGCTTAGGCCGGGACGGAATCTACGAGCAGTACTTC.

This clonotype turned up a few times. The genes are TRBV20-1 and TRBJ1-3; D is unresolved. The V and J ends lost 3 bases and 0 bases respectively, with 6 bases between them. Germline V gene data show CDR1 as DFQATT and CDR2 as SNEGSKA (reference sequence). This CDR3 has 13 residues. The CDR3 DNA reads TGCAGTGCTAGTTTCGACTCTGGAAACACCATATATTTT. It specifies CSASFDSGNTIYF.

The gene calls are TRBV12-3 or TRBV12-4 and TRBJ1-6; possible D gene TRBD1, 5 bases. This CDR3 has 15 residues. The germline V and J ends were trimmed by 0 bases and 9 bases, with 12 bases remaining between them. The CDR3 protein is CASSLALGDGSPLHF. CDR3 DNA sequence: TGTGCCAGCAGTTTAGCGCTGGGGGATGGTTCACCCCTCCACTTT.